Below are 29 T cell receptor beta chains sequenced from a single sample in a study of cytomegalovirus exposure and HLA in healthy donors. In the PCR, 60 Vbeta and 13 Jbeta primers were used. Method: immunoSEQ multiplex PCR; TCRdb's copy keeps in-frame clones and lacks some. Of approximately 190,000 clones listed, 75% to 85% are singletons. The sequencing input was PBMCs. The receptors stem from a woman aged 25 to 39 in good health and CMV-seropositive.

This clone has more than one count but fewer than ten. V is TRBV6-4 and J is TRBJ1-2; the match to TRBD1 covers 7 bases. CDR1 and CDR2 (germline): MRHNA, SNTAGT. The junction had 8 bases not matched to a gene; V was cut back by 5 bases and J by 5 bases. The length of the CDR3 is 14 residues. CDR3 loop: CASSRTGEGYGYTF. The CDR3 coding sequence is TGTGCCAGCAGTCGAACAGGGGAAGGTTATGGCTACACCTTC.

The chain recombines TRBV5-1 with TRBJ2-3; 14 bases agree with TRBD2. The V gene's germline CDR1 is SGHRS and CDR2 YFSETQ. This CDR3 is built from 16 residues. The ends lost 4 bases at V and 1 base at J; junction bases unmatched: 2. In DNA, the CDR3 is TGCGCCAGCAGCGCGGGACTAGCGGGGGGCACAGATACGCAGTATTTT. Translation gives CASSAGLAGGTDTQYF.

The chain is built from TRBV5-4 and TRBJ2-7; maybe TRBD1 (6 bases). The germline V gene has CDR1 SGHNT and CDR2 YYREEE (reference sequence). The V gene lost 0 bases and the J gene lost 6 bases, with 13 bases spanning the gap. This CDR3 spans 14 amino acids. The CDR3 DNA follows: TGTGCCAGCAGCTTGGAGAGCAGGGGATCCGAGCAGTACTTC. Translation gives CASSLESRGSEQYF.

This chain uses TRBV9 with TRBJ1-2; the D gene is possibly TRBD1 (6 bases). V was trimmed by 4 bases and J by 4 bases, leaving 20 bases between them. The CDR3 is made up of 16 amino acids. Germline V gene data show CDR1 as SGDLS and CDR2 as YYNGEE. The CDR3 DNA reads TGTGCCAGCAGCCCTATGTCGACAGGACTAGTCTATGGCTACACCTTC. Its translation is CASSPMSTGLVYGYTF.

The rearrangement joins TRBV5-1 to TRBJ1-2; D is unclear. The V end lost 1 base, the J end lost 5 bases, and 9 bases lay between the germline ends. The CDR3 is 13 amino acids. The germline CDR1 and CDR2 sequences are SGHRS and YFSETQ. CDR3 amino acids: CASSLTAEYGYTF. Here the CDR3 DNA reads TGCGCCAGCAGCTTGACAGCCGAATATGGCTACACCTTC.

The V gene is TRBV4-3, the J gene TRBJ1-2; 10 bases align to TRBD1. Germline V CDR1 and CDR2: LGHNA, YSLEER. CDR3 size: 14 residues. V trimming: 0 bases; J trimming: 10 bases; junction bases outside the gene matches: 5. This chain's CDR3 is CASSQDPGQGSYTF. The CDR3 region has the DNA TGCGCCAGCAGCCAAGACCCGGGACAGGGGTCCTACACCTTC.

The V call is TRBV7-9, the J call TRBJ2-5; 10 bases agree with TRBD2. With V trimmed by 3 bases and J by 0 bases, 10 bases remained unmatched. The CDR3 contains 18 residues. Germline CDR1 and CDR2: SEHNR and FQNEAQ (reference sequence). The CDR3 is CASSFPLRLAGDQETQYF. The CDR3 DNA sequence: TGTGCCAGCAGCTTCCCCTTGAGGCTAGCGGGGGACCAAGAGACCCAGTACTTC.

In its sample, this clone was seen a few times. J is TRBJ2-7 and V is TRBV21-1; TRBD2 is taken as the D call from the table, unchecked against the DNA. TRBV21-1 has pseudogene status. The CDR3 has 17 amino acids. CDR3: CASSNASLAGGPGEQYF. DNA for the CDR3: TGTGCCAGCAGCAACGCCTCCTTAGCGGGAGGGCCGGGCGAGCAGTACTTC.

The chain employs TRBV4-1 and TRBJ2-1; 8 positions match TRBD2. With V trimmed by 0 bases and J by 4 bases, 11 bases remained unmatched. Germline V gene sequence: CDR1 MGHRA, CDR2 YSYEKL. CDR3 length: 18 residues. CDR3 sequence reads: CASSQEGGGAGEYNEQFF. CDR3 nucleotide sequence: TGCGCCAGCAGCCAAGAGGGGGGGGGAGCGGGAGAGTACAATGAGCAGTTCTTC.

The gene calls are TRBV9 and TRBJ2-2; TRBD1 agrees at 7 bases. After removal of 3 bases from V and 5 bases from J, the junction contained 7 bases not matched to a gene. CDR3 length: 15 amino acids. Germline CDR1 SGDLS, CDR2 YYNGEE. The CDR3: CASSAYRGGTGELFF. CDR3 in DNA: TGTGCCAGCAGCGCATACAGGGGCGGAACCGGGGAGCTGTTTTTT.

This chain uses TRBV13 with TRBJ2-7, with D maybe TRBD1 (6 bases). CDR1 and CDR2 from the germline V gene are PRHDT and FYEKMQ (reference sequence). This CDR3 has 14 residues. V was shortened by 3 bases and J by 1 base, with 10 bases between the two germline ends. The CDR3 DNA reads as TGTGCCAGCAGCTTCCAGACAGGTTCCTACGAGCAGTACTTC. This encodes CASSFQTGSYEQYF.

The gene calls are TRBV6-6 and TRBJ1-1; D remains unclear. CDR3 length equals 15 residues. V was pared by 2 bases and J by 5 bases, with 15 bases between. Looked up from germline, CDR1 is MNHNY and CDR2 is SVGAGI (reference sequence). CDR3 sequence reads: CASSYPRVVNTEAFF. The CDR3 nucleotides are TGTGCCAGCAGTTACCCACGGGTAGTAAATACTGAAGCTTTCTTT.

This clone turned up a few times. This rearrangement joins TRBV5-1 to TRBJ2-3, with 11 bases aligning to TRBD1. The CDR3 covers 16 residues. Germline trimming cut 0 bases from V and 7 bases from J; bases unmatched to any gene: 7. CDR1 is SGHRS, CDR2 YFSETQ, per germline. The DNA of the CDR3 is TGCGCCAGCAGCTTGGGCCGGACAGGGGGCTTGAATACGCAGTATTTT. Amino acids: CASSLGRTGGLNTQYF. The full variable domain, its missing parts supplied by reference TRBV5-1 and TRBJ2-3, is KAGVTQTPRYLIKTRGQQVTLSCSPISGHRSVSWYQQTPGQGLQFLFEYFSETQRNKGNFPGRFSGRQFSNSRSEMNVSTLELGDSALYLCASSLGRTGGLNTQYFGPGTRLTVL.

The rearrangement joins TRBV10-3 to TRBJ2-1, with 7 bases aligning to TRBD2. V trimming: 7 bases; J trimming: 7 bases; junction bases outside the gene matches: 10. The CDR3 extends over 14 amino acids. The germline V gene encodes CDR1 ENHRY and CDR2 SYGVKD. The DNA of the CDR3 is TGTGCCATCAAGGCGGCTAGCGGCTTTAATGAGCAGTTCTTC. Translating it yields CAIKAASGFNEQFF.

The chain has TRBV14 and TRBJ2-7; 8 nucleotides agree with TRBD1. With V trimmed by 1 base and J by 0 bases, 11 bases remained unmatched. The CDR3 has 18 amino acids. Germline CDR1 and CDR2: SGHDN and FVKESK. The DNA for the CDR3 is TGTGCCAGCAGCCAAGGAGCCCCTAGACAGGGGAGCTCCTACGAGCAGTACTTC. This sequence encodes CASSQGAPRQGSSYEQYF.

The chain couples TRBV5-5 to TRBJ2-2; 12 bases match TRBD2. The germline V gene encodes CDR1 SGHKS and CDR2 YYEKEE (reference sequence). The ends lost 3 bases at V and 5 bases at J; junction bases unmatched: 5. CDR3 length: 16 residues. CDR3: CASSSGLAGRTGELFF. The CDR3 region has the DNA TGTGCCAGCAGCTCAGGACTAGCGGGACGGACCGGGGAGCTGTTTTTT. Combining the CDR3 with reference TRBV5-5 and TRBJ2-2 gives the whole variable domain DAGVTQSPTHLIKTRGQQVTLRCSPISGHKSVSWYQQVLGQGPQFIFQYYEKEERGRGNFPDRFSARQFPNYSSELNVNALLLGDSALYLCASSSGLAGRTGELFFGEGSRLTVL.

The chain has TRBV4-1 and TRBJ1-5; tentatively, D is TRBD1 (6 bases). The CDR3 covers 15 residues. The V gene lost 1 base and the J gene lost 3 bases, with 10 bases spanning the gap. Germline CDR1 reads MGHRA; CDR2 reads YSYEKL. The CDR3 DNA reads TGCGCCAGCAGCCAAGTGGCAGGGGTCAATCAGCCCCAGCATTTT. Its translation is CASSQVAGVNQPQHF.

The chain combines TRBV30 with TRBJ1-2; no reliable D call. This CDR3 is built from 14 residues. The V and J ends lost 0 bases and 6 bases respectively, with 14 bases between them. Germline V lookup: CDR1 GTSNPN, CDR2 SVGIG (reference sequence). CDR3 region: CAWSVAEGLDGYTF. Here the CDR3 DNA reads TGTGCCTGGAGTGTAGCCGAGGGATTGGATGGCTACACCTTC.

This clone was picked up a small number of times. The V gene is TRBV7-8, the J gene TRBJ2-7; 12 bases map to TRBD1. CDR3 length: 16 residues. Germline V lookup: CDR1 SGHVS, CDR2 FQNEAQ. The ends lost 3 bases at V and 6 bases at J; junction bases unmatched: 9. The CDR3 spells CASSLGPGQGASEQYF. CDR3 coding DNA: TGTGCCAGCAGCTTGGGTCCGGGACAGGGGGCTAGCGAGCAGTACTTC.

The chain recombines TRBV5-3 with TRBJ1-4; D is ambiguous. TRBV5-3 qualifies as an ORF whose function is uncertain. Deletions cut 0 bases from V and 3 bases from J, with 9 bases between. The CDR3 length is 15 residues. The CDR3 region is CARSLATEPNEKLFF. CDR3 nucleotides: TGTGCCAGAAGCTTGGCCACAGAGCCTAATGAAAAACTGTTTTTT.

This chain joins TRBV18 and TRBJ2-2; 7 positions agree with TRBD2. Per the germline V gene, CDR1 is KGHSH and CDR2 is LQKENI. Trimming at V came to 5 bases and at J to 1 base, leaving 7 bases not matched to a gene. CDR3 length: 16 amino acids. CDR3 sequence (DNA): TGTGCCAGCTCATCGCGGACTAGGGTGAACACCGGGGAGCTGTTTTTT. As protein: CASSSRTRVNTGELFF.

This chain joins TRBV29-1 and TRBJ2-1; 9 positions match TRBD1. There are 14 residues in the CDR3. V shed 6 bases and J 5 bases; nucleotides not matched to a gene: 8. The V gene's germline CDR1 is SQVTM and CDR2 ANQGSEA. The CDR3 nucleotides read TGCAGCGTGCCGACAGGGGGGGCAGACAATGAGCAGTTCTTC. Protein: CSVPTGGADNEQFF.

This clone was picked up a small number of times. The V and J genes are TRBV2 and TRBJ2-1; 10 nucleotides match TRBD1. Germline V gene data show CDR1 as SNHLY and CDR2 as FYNNEI. Trimming removed 2 bases from V and 7 bases from J; junction bases left unmatched: 5. The CDR3 runs 15 residues. The CDR3: CASSELTGGRNEQFF. CDR3 in DNA: TGTGCCAGCAGTGAATTGACAGGGGGCCGGAATGAGCAGTTCTTC.

V is TRBV19 and J is TRBJ2-5, with D perhaps matching TRBD2 (5 bases). V gave up 2 bases and J gave up 0 bases, with 10 bases separating them. Germline CDR1 and CDR2: LNHDA and SQIVND (reference sequence). This CDR3 has 15 residues. CDR3 sequence: CASSIRTWYQETQYF. The CDR3 DNA sequence: TGTGCCAGTAGTATAAGGACTTGGTACCAAGAGACCCAGTACTTC.

The chain joins TRBV18 to TRBJ2-7; D may be TRBD1 (6 bases). Germline V CDR1 and CDR2: KGHSH, LQKENI. The CDR3 length is 17 residues. V dropped 4 bases and J dropped 2 bases, with 21 bases sitting between them. The CDR3 reads CASSQSQIQGTTYEQYF. The DNA of the CDR3 is TGTGCCAGCTCACAGTCCCAAATACAGGGTACGACCTACGAGCAGTACTTC. Supplemented by reference TRBV18 and TRBJ2-7, the full variable domain reads NAGVMQNPRHLVRRRGQEARLRCSPMKGHSHVYWYRQLPEEGLKFMVYLQKENIIDESGMPKERFSAEFPKEGPSILRIQQVVRGDSAAYFCASSQSQIQGTTYEQYFGPGTRLTVT.

The chain recombines TRBV18 with TRBJ1-1, with D possibly TRBD1 on 5 matching bases. Germline CDR1 is KGHSH and CDR2 is LQKENI. CDR3 size: 17 residues. V gave up 1 base and J gave up 2 bases, with 17 bases separating them. CDR3 loop: CASSPRSQGGENTEAFF. CDR3 nucleotides: TGTGCCAGCTCACCACGGTCCCAGGGTGGGGAAAACACTGAAGCTTTCTTT.

V gene TRBV19 combines with J gene TRBJ1-2; possibly TRBD1 for D (5 bases). Germline lookup yields CDR1 LNHDA and CDR2 SQIVND (reference sequence). This CDR3 has 15 amino acids. Trimming removed 5 bases from V and 4 bases from J, with 17 bases in between. CDR3 bases: TGTGCCAGTAGTCTCCGGACGGGGGGGTTCTATGGCTACACCTTC. It specifies CASSLRTGGFYGYTF.

This chain connects TRBV2 to TRBJ2-3, with 8 bases lining up with TRBD2. The CDR3 extends over 15 amino acids. V lost 7 bases and J lost 1; bases outside the gene matches: 7. CDR1 is SNHLY, CDR2 FYNNEI, per germline. This chain's CDR3 is CASTIAGFGTDTQYF. In DNA form, the CDR3 reads TGTGCCAGCACCATAGCGGGATTTGGCACAGATACGCAGTATTTT.

The V gene is TRBV11-3, the J gene TRBJ1-6; D gene uncertain. Germline CDR1 and CDR2: SGHNT and YENEEA. Deletions cut 4 bases from V and 7 bases from J, with 8 bases between. The CDR3 runs to 13 residues. The CDR3 here is CASSSTLNSPLHF. In nucleotides, the CDR3 is TGTGCCAGCAGCTCGACTCTCAATTCACCCCTCCACTTT.